This T cell receptor beta chain is drawn from a study of T cell responses to AZD1222 COVID-19 vaccine. Across the whole study: Timing groups of about 4 and about 12 weeks for second doses were pooled. Study results and caveats: White British people made up most donors, females outnumbered males, and clonal diversity was possibly underestimated. Only 5 or 6 people who got AZD1222 tested seropositive at baseline. The study found Spike-specific TCR breadth and depth rose after two AZD1222 doses.

This clone has just a few counts. Antigen specificity is unknown. The germline gives CDR1 LGHNT, CDR2 FRNRAP. This CDR3 is 13 amino acids long. J was trimmed by 6 bases and V by 6 bases; bases with no gene match: 6. Only in-frame clones appear in the TCRdb table, and some are missing; sequencing was by immunoSEQ multiplex PCR. The sample yields 150,000 to 180,000 clones, about nine tenths seen once. The receptor comes from an adult in good health. Sample: peripheral blood, taken on day 0 of AZD1222 vaccination. This rearrangement joins TRBV12-5 to TRBJ1-2; 8 bases fit TRBD1. CDR3 region: CASGSDRVDGYTF. For the CDR3, the DNA is TGTGCTAGTGGATCGGACAGGGTTGATGGCTACACCTTC.